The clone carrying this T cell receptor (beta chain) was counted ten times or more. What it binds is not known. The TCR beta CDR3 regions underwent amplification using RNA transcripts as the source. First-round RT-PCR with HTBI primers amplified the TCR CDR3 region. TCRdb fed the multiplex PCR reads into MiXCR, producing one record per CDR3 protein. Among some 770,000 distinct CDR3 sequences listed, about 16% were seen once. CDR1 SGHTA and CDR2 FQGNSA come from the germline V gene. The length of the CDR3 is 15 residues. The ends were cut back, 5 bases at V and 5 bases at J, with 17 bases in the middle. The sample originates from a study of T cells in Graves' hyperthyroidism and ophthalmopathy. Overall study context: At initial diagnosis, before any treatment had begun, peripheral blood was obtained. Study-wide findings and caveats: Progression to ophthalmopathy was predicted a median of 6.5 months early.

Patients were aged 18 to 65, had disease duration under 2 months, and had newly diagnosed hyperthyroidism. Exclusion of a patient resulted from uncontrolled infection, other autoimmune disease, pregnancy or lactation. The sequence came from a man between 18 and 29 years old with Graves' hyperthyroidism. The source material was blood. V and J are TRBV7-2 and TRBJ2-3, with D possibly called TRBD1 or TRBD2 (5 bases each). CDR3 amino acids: CASSPPGTVLDTQYF. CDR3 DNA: TGTGCCAGCAGCCCCCCCGGGACGGTGCTAGATACGCAGTATTTT.